What follows are 21 T cell receptor beta chains derived from one specimen sequenced in a study of blood T cells in healthy people across ages. PCR was performed a second time for roughly 7 to 11 cycles using a sample-barcoded 5' primer and a J-beta primer mix. TCRdb fed the 5' RACE reads into MiXCR, producing one record per CDR3 protein. This sample carries some 780,000 distinct CDR3 sequences, roughly three fifths of them seen once, and the ten largest clones take 20% to 30%. Sequences were obtained from blood. These receptor sequences come from a man aged 40-50 years in good health.

The rearrangement uses TRBV15 and TRBJ1-1; 7 nucleotides match TRBD1. Losses at the gene ends were 4 bases for V and 4 bases for J; bases not matched to a gene: 9. The CDR3 extends over 15 amino acids. Germline loops: CDR1 LNHNV, CDR2 YYDKDF (reference sequence). This chain's CDR3 is CATSTPGTVTTEAFF. The CDR3 nucleotides are TGTGCCACCAGCACCCCCGGGACAGTCACCACTGAAGCTTTCTTT.

The chain couples TRBV4-3 to TRBJ2-7; a weak D match, TRBD2 (5 bases). The CDR3 has 14 residues. Germline CDR1 and CDR2: LGHNA and YSLEER. The V end lost 4 bases, the J end lost 2 bases, and 12 bases lay between the germline ends. For the CDR3, the DNA is TGCGCCAGCAGCCGTGAGGGAGCAGCCTACGAGCAGTACTTC. This translates into CASSREGAAYEQYF.

The chain uses TRBV5-6 and TRBJ2-1, with D perhaps assigned TRBD1 or TRBD2 (5 bases each). Deletions cut 2 bases from V and 14 bases from J, with 20 bases between. The germline V gene has CDR1 SGHDT and CDR2 YYEEEE. This CDR3 is built from 14 residues. The CDR3 sequence: CASSLGTGTDNEFF. DNA for the CDR3: TGTGCCAGCAGCTTAGGAACCGGGACGGATAATGAGTTCTTC.

This clonotype was found a few times. The genes are TRBV20-1 and TRBJ2-3; 7 bases line up with TRBD1. Germline-derived CDR1 and CDR2 are DFQATT and SNEGSKA (reference sequence). V gave up 3 bases and J gave up 5 bases; unmatched junction bases: 11. This CDR3 spans 15 amino acids. The CDR3 DNA reads as TGCAGTGCTAGGGAACGGGCGCGACAGGGAGATACGCAGTATTTT. This codes for CSARERARQGDTQYF.

This chain connects TRBV15 to TRBJ2-2, with D unresolved. Per germline, CDR1 LNHNV and CDR2 YYDKDF (reference sequence). V was shortened by 4 bases and J by 0 bases, with 9 bases between the two germline ends. The CDR3 consists of 15 residues. The CDR3, as DNA: TGTGCCACCAGCAAAGCCCCAGCGAACACCGGGGAGCTGTTTTTT. Its protein product is CATSKAPANTGELFF.

The chain couples TRBV9 to TRBJ2-7; no reliable D call. The V end lost 1 base, the J end lost 3 bases, and 11 bases lay between the germline ends. CDR1 and CDR2 (germline): SGDLS, YYNGEE. This CDR3 region has 14 residues. CDR3 nucleotides: TGTGCCAGCAGCGTACGCCAGGAGAGCTACGAGCAGTACTTC. It encodes CASSVRQESYEQYF.

The chain uses TRBV20-1 and TRBJ1-2; 9 positions match TRBD1. Germline V CDR1 and CDR2: DFQATT, SNEGSKA (reference sequence). Unmatched junction bases numbered 4, after V lost 1 base and J lost 4 bases. The CDR3 consists of 14 residues. This chain's CDR3 is CSARGDRVGYGYTF. The CDR3 bases are TGCAGTGCTAGAGGGGACAGGGTTGGCTATGGCTACACCTTC.

The chain recombines TRBV20-1 with TRBJ1-1; D is undetermined. The CDR3 has 13 residues. Germline V gives CDR1 DFQATT, CDR2 SNEGSKA (reference sequence). Trimming cost V 1 base and J 2 bases, with 8 bases left between them. The CDR3 reads CSARGGVNTEAFF. CDR3 DNA: TGCAGTGCTAGAGGGGGAGTAAACACTGAAGCTTTCTTT.

This clonotype was counted a few times. The chain employs TRBV10-3 and TRBJ1-5; the match to TRBD1 covers 7 bases. J was trimmed by 1 base and V by 3 bases; bases with no gene match: 3. CDR1 and CDR2 from the germline V gene are ENHRY and SYGVKD. This CDR3 contains 15 residues. CDR3 in DNA: TGTGCCATCAGTGATGACAGGGACAGCAATCAGCCCCAGCATTTT. Its protein product is CAISDDRDSNQPQHF.

The rearrangement joins TRBV28 to TRBJ1-4, with 10 nucleotides matching TRBD1. Looked up from germline, CDR1 is MDHEN and CDR2 is SYDVKM. Germline trimming cut 7 bases from V and 8 bases from J; bases unmatched to any gene: 7. CDR3 size: 14 residues. The CDR3 coding sequence is TGTGCCAGCATAGAGGACAGGGGGAGAGAAAAACTGTTTTTT. Residues: CASIEDRGREKLFF.

The chain couples TRBV20-1 to TRBJ2-7; D not certain. The germline V gene has CDR1 DFQATT and CDR2 SNEGSKA (reference sequence). Trimming shortened V by 3 bases and J by 3 bases, and 12 bases separated the two germline ends. CDR3 size: 13 residues. In DNA, the CDR3 is TGCAGTGCTAGCCCAGCCAAGAACTACGAGCAGTACTTC. It is translated as CSASPAKNYEQYF.

The chain carries TRBV5-1 and TRBJ2-5; D gene ambiguous. There are 13 residues in the CDR3. Trimming cost V 0 bases and J 5 bases, with 8 bases left between them. CDR1 SGHRS and CDR2 YFSETQ come from the germline V gene. CDR3 protein: CASSLVSVETQYF. Here the CDR3 DNA reads TGCGCCAGCAGCTTGGTGTCGGTTGAGACCCAGTACTTC.

The gene calls are TRBV6-2 or TRBV6-3 and TRBJ2-1; 11 positions match TRBD1. With 6 bases clipped from V and 6 bases from J, the junction kept 7 bases outside the gene matches. Per the germline V gene, CDR1 is MNHEY and CDR2 is SVGEGT. The CDR3 has 15 amino acids. The DNA for the CDR3 is TGTGCCAGCAGCTATGGACAGGGGGCTTCCAATGAGCAGTTCTTC. Protein product: CASSYGQGASNEQFF.

The rearrangement joins TRBV12-3 or TRBV12-4 to TRBJ2-7, with TRBD2 matching 12 bases. This CDR3 spans 17 amino acids. V was clipped by 5 bases and J by 1 base; unmatched bases: 9. The chain's CDR3 is CASSKTSGSLFSYEQYF. The CDR3 nucleotides are TGTGCCAGCAGTAAGACTAGCGGGAGTTTGTTTTCCTACGAGCAGTACTTC.

The CDR3 spells CASSLEQDSNQPQHF. The CDR3, as DNA: TGTGCCAGCAGCTTGGAGCAGGATAGCAATCAGCCCCAGCATTTT. The V gene is TRBV5-5, the J gene TRBJ1-5; no definite D call. Germline CDR1 SGHKS, CDR2 YYEKEE (reference sequence). V was pared by 0 bases and J by 0 bases, with 7 bases between. This CDR3 region has 15 residues.

The J gene is TRBJ1-6, the V gene TRBV9, with 9 bases lining up with TRBD1. Germline loops: CDR1 SGDLS, CDR2 YYNGEE. The CDR3 is 15 residues long. V lost 3 bases, J lost 9 bases, and 7 bases stayed unmatched. The CDR3 DNA sequence: TGTGCCAGCAGCGCCCACGGGACAGGGTCTTCACCCCTCCACTTT. Translated: CASSAHGTGSSPLHF.

The V call is TRBV9, the J call TRBJ2-5; TRBD1 is a possible D gene (6 bases). Trimming cost V 4 bases and J 11 bases, with 27 bases left between them. This CDR3 is built from 16 residues. Germline loops: CDR1 SGDLS, CDR2 YYNGEE. The chain's CDR3 is CASSPGAGQGYNEQYF. CDR3 in DNA: TGTGCCAGCAGCCCAGGGGCAGGGCAGGGCTACAATGAGCAGTACTTC.

This clonotype was seen a handful of times. V and J are TRBV4-1 and TRBJ2-1; D unclear. This CDR3 is built from 13 residues. The germline V and J ends were trimmed by 2 bases and 6 bases, with 8 bases remaining between them. Germline CDR1 is MGHRA and CDR2 is YSYEKL. The CDR3 loop is CASSQRQLNEQFF. In DNA form, the CDR3 reads TGCGCCAGCAGCCAAAGGCAGCTCAATGAGCAGTTCTTC.

The rearrangement joins TRBV10-3 to TRBJ2-1; 11 bases are shared with TRBD2. V lost 9 bases, J lost 9 bases, and 1 base stayed unmatched. The CDR3 loop spans 11 amino acids. Germline V gene data show CDR1 as ENHRY and CDR2 as SYGVKD. The CDR3 coding sequence is TGTGCCATTGGGACTAGCGGTGAGCAGTTCTTC. Protein: CAIGTSGEQFF.

The genes are TRBV7-2 and TRBJ1-5; D possibly corresponds to TRBD1 (6 bases). CDR3 length: 16 amino acids. The germline CDR1 and CDR2 sequences are SGHTA and FQGNSA. Trimming took off 3 bases at V and 4 bases at J, with 16 bases between the two ends. The CDR3 bases are TGTACCAGCAGCTTGGCCTGGGGGGGGCGTAATCAGCCCCAGCATTTT. Its protein is CTSSLAWGGRNQPQHF.

V is TRBV6-2 or TRBV6-3 and J is TRBJ2-7; D unresolved. V lost 2 bases and J 2 bases, leaving 16 bases between the germline ends. The germline gives CDR1 MNHEY, CDR2 SVGEGT. There are 16 residues in the CDR3. CDR3 in DNA: TGTGCCAGCAGTTACCATGGGCGGAACCTTACCTACGAGCAGTACTTC. It specifies CASSYHGRNLTYEQYF.